This T cell receptor beta chain comes out of a study of shared clonotypes between healthy human individuals. Looking at the study overall: The donor pool was made up of two women and three men aged 18 to 49.

Overall study findings and caveats: Sampling included only blood; tissue repertoires likely differ. There were few donors, and this limited the genetic and exposure-history diversity represented.

CDR1 SGHNT and CDR2 YYREEE come from the germline V gene (reference sequence). V was clipped by 2 bases and J by 4 bases, with 12 bases between them. CDR3 length: 14 amino acids. To note about this clone: Its target is unknown.

Sequencing was performed with immunoSEQ multiplex PCR; in TCRdb, only in-frame clones are kept and a portion is missing. The data contain roughly 520,000 clones, 90% to 97% of them singletons. The chain couples TRBV5-4 to TRBJ1-2, with a weak D call TRBD1 (5 bases). This TCR was sampled from a woman aged 25 to 39 in good health. The sequencing sample was made of naive CD4+ T cells sorted from blood. As to subset: CD45RA+ positively selected. The CDR3 is CASSFEGRRYGYTF. The CDR3 nucleotides are TGTGCCAGCAGCTTCGAGGGACGGCGCTATGGCTACACCTTC.